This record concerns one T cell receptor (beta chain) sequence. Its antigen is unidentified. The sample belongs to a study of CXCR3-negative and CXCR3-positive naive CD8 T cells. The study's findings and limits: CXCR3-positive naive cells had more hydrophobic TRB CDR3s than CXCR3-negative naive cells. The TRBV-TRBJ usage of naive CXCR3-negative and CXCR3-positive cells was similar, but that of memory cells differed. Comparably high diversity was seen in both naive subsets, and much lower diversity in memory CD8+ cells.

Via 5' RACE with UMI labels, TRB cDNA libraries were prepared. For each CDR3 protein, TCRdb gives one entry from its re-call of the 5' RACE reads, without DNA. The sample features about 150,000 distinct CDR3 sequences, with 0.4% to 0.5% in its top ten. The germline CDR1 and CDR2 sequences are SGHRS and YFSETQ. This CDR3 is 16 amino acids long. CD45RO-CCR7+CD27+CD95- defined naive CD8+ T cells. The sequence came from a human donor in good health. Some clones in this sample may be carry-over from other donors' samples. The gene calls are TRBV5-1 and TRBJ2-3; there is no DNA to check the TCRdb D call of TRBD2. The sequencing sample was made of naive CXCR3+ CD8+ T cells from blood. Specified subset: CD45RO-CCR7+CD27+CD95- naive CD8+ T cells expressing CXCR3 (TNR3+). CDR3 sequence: CASSLALVTGADTQYF.